This T cell receptor (beta chain) was profiled in a study of beta chain features in type 1 diabetes (dated by TCRdb to 2017 to 2018). Study-wide context: Patients and healthy donors did not differ in mean age, gender distribution, total cell number or subset yield. A total of some 110 million sorted cells were examined across all samples, and the number of cells per subset was strongly correlated with RNA yield. The study compared TCRB repertoires of sorted circulating CD4+ T cell subsets between recently diagnosed type 1 diabetes patients and matched healthy donors. Whereas all 28 donors provided naive and central memory subsets, regulatory and stem cell-like memory subsets were isolated from just 8 patients and roughly 8 healthy donors.

About this clone itself: Its antigen is currently not known. Per-nucleotide qualities are absent, and no much larger clonotype sits a single base away.

The High Capacity cDNA Reverse Transcription Kit was used to reverse transcribe all of the isolated RNA, meaning that expressed TCRB transcripts were what got sequenced. Deep immunoSEQ sequencing was applied to naive, central memory and regulatory T cell samples, giving an average of approximately 3.8 million total reads per sample. After sorted cells were lysed in RLT buffer, RNA was extracted with DNase-treated RNeasy Micro or Mini kits, with the choice depending on cell number. To prevent cross-contamination, every cell subset was processed on its own, while patient and healthy donor samples were processed together. TCRB sequences were amplified from cDNA with the immunoSEQ multiplex PCR, producing 87-bp fragments spanning the CDR3 region. Sequencing of the amplicons was done on the Illumina HiSeq platform. The authors processed their data as follows. Synthetic template baselines were used to correct PCR bias computationally, reads within Hamming distance 2 were collapsed, and singletons that could not be merged were discarded. Reads were aligned against IMGT so that V, D and J genes, CDR3 length and insertions or deletions at six rearrangement sites could be assigned. Within each subset, clonotype counts were normalized to sorted cell number, after which true diversity and Gini coefficients were computed with the tcR R package. Repertoire sharing was quantified using the overlap coefficient calculated on TCRB nucleotide sequences. The clones in this table, taken by TCRdb from immuneACCESS, are in-frame only. Not every clone is retained; where verified, under half of the shortfall comes from an unresolved V gene, and the cause of the rest is unknown. V, J and clone size are taken as reported in that table, and D and trimming were inferred from the DNA itself. The sample table lists around 200,000 clones, about 13% of them with a count of one. The ten largest make up 0.55% to 0.8% of the sample.

Each donor gave one peripheral blood draw, averaging approximately 0.11 L, which was collected into heparinised tubes. A BD FACSAria II was used to sort naive, central memory, regulatory and stem cell-like memory CD4+ T cells with a panel that included CD45RO, CCR7, CD25, CD127, CD95 and CD27. Purity was above 95% for every sorted population. PBMCs were isolated right away by Lymphoprep density gradient centrifugation and were stained directly, without culture. So that batch effects would be minimized, each experiment stained and sorted samples in pairs, pairing one healthy donor with one patient. Broad study findings and their caveats: Fewer insertions and more nucleotide deletions at VDJ recombination sites were observed in patients with type 1 diabetes, implying thymic rearrangement abnormalities. Type 1 diabetes patients showed a moderate but significant shortening of TCRB CDR3 length in all four CD4+ subsets. PCR may preferentially amplify shorter templates, but because patient and control samples were amplified and corrected together, any resulting skew would affect both groups equally. Because cDNA was sequenced instead of genomic DNA, highly expressing activated cells could be over-represented, though the groups showed no difference in activation or CD3 levels. Only small numbers of individuals were included in the HLA sub-analyses, which left unresolved whether HLA type had any influence on TCRB rearrangement. Naive, central memory and regulatory TCRB repertoires appeared to be more alike among patients than among healthy donors.

The CDR3, cysteine through phenylalanine, is 15 amino acids long. This entry keeps only the CDR3 DNA: 45 bases, framed from base 1. V loses 0 bases, J loses 7 bases, and the germline ends lie 15 bases apart. Looking up the germline V gene yields CDR1 SGHRS and CDR2 YFSETQ. Source material: central memory CD4+ T cells from blood. The V and J segments used are TRBV5-1 and TRBJ2-3; tentative D gene TRBD1, with 5 bases matching. The sequence derives from a woman in her late teens or twenties in good health. The sequenced DNA: TGCGCCAGCAGCTTGGGCCAGGGTACGTGGAATACGCAGTATTTT. This is translated as CASSLGQGTWNTQYF.